Below are 5 T cell receptor beta chains sequenced from a single sample in a study of cytomegalovirus exposure and HLA in healthy donors. The PCR had 60 Vbeta and 13 Jbeta primers. The assay was immunoSEQ multiplex PCR, and TCRdb's table has in-frame clones only and misses some. The sample carries 55,000 to 80,000 clones, roughly 70% recorded once. The specimen was PBMCs. The receptors stem from a man between 45 and 60 years old in good health and CMV-seropositive.

This chain uses TRBV5-6 with TRBJ1-2, with TRBD1 identical over 8 bases. The length of the CDR3 is 16 residues. V lost 3 bases, J lost 0 bases, and 7 bases stayed unmatched. Germline V gene sequence: CDR1 SGHDT, CDR2 YYEEEE. CDR3 amino acids: CASSSGQEIANYGYTF. Written as DNA, the CDR3 is TGTGCCAGCAGCTCGGGACAGGAGATAGCTAACTATGGCTACACCTTC.

This clone came up a few times. The CDR3 sequence: CAISSAGGADTQYF. The CDR3 nucleotides are TGTGCCATCTCCTCGGCGGGAGGGGCAGATACGCAGTATTTT. The chain combines TRBV10-3 with TRBJ2-3, with 9 bases lining up with TRBD2. Unmatched junction bases numbered 7, after V lost 8 bases and J lost 4 bases. Germline loops: CDR1 ENHRY, CDR2 SYGVKD. There are 14 residues in the CDR3.

This clone was seen more than once but under ten times. The chain has TRBV9 and TRBJ1-2; no firm D call. The germline V gene has CDR1 SGDLS and CDR2 YYNGEE. The CDR3 contains 14 residues. V was pared by 1 base and J by 8 bases, with 15 bases between. The CDR3 nucleotides read TGTGCCAGCAGCGTAAATCGGGAGCTCCGCGGCTACACCTTC. Translating it yields CASSVNRELRGYTF.

The sample holds one count of this clone. This rearrangement joins TRBV11-2 to TRBJ1-6, with D perhaps TRBD1 (5 bases). Germline CDR1 SGHAT, CDR2 FQNNGV. The V gene lost 6 bases and the J gene lost 4 bases, with 16 bases spanning the gap. The CDR3 runs 16 residues. This CDR3 is CASRSQEPGYNSPLHF. The CDR3 region has the DNA TGTGCCAGCAGATCACAGGAGCCCGGGTATAATTCACCCCTCCACTTT.

CDR3 DNA: TGTGCCACCAGCAACCACAACGGGACAGAGACGATCAATAACTATGGCTACACCTTC. Protein: CATSNHNGTETINNYGYTF. V gene TRBV15 combines with J gene TRBJ1-2; 7 bases align to TRBD1. This CDR3 has 19 amino acids. From germline, CDR1 is LNHNV and CDR2 YYDKDF (reference sequence). Losses at the gene ends were 4 bases for V and 1 base for J; bases not matched to a gene: 18.